This T cell receptor (beta chain) was documented in a study of siplizumab effects on memory and regulatory T cells. Study-wide results and limits: The naive T cell population seemed more diverse than memory cells and seemed a major contributor to the alloresponse. Unstimulated subsets captured only a minor fraction of alloreactive clones. Relative to controls at roughly 26%, mappable alloreactive CD4+ clones exhibited a mean Treg-derived proportion of approximately 70% with siplizumab.

Germline CDR1 and CDR2: LNHNV and YYDKDF (reference sequence). The CDR3 runs 14 residues. V was trimmed by 1 base and J by 15 bases, leaving 19 bases between them. The method was immunoSEQ multiplex PCR; TCRdb's version includes in-frame clones alone and lacks a portion of them. Among some 62,000 clones listed, less than 90% were seen once. To note about this clone: The antigen is unknown.

This TCR derives from a human donor in good health. V and J are TRBV15 and TRBJ2-4; no clear D gene. Input material: memory CD4+ T cells sorted from blood. DNA for the CDR3: TGTGCCACCAGCAGAGCTGGCAGTGACGCCCGGATGTACTTC. This translates into CATSRAGSDARMYF.